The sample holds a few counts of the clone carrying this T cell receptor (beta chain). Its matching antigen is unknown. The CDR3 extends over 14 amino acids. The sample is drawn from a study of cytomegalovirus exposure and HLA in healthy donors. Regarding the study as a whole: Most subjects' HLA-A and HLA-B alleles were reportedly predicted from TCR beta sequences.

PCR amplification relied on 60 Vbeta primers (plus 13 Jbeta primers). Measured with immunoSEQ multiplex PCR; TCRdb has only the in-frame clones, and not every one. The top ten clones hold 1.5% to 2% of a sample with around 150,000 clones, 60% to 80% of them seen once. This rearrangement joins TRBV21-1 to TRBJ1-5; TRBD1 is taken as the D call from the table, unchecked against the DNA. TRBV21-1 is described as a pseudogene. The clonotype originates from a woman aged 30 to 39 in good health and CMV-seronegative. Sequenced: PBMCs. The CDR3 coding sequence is TGTGCCAGCAGCATGTACAGGGGGAATCAGCCCCAGCATTTT. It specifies CASSMYRGNQPQHF.